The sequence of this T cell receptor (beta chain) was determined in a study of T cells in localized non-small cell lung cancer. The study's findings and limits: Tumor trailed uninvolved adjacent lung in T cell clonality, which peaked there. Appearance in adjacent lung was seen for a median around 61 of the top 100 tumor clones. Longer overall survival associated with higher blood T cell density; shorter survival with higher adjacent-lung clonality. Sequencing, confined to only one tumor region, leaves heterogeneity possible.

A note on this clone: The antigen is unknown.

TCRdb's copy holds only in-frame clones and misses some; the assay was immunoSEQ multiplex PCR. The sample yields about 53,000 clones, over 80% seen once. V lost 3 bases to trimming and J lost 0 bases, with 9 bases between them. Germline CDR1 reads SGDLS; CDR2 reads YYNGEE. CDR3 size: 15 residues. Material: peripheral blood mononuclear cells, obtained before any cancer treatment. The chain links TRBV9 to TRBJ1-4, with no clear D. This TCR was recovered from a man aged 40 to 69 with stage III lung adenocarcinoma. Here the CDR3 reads CASSEFGSTNEKLFF. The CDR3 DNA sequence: TGTGCCAGCAGCGAATTCGGGTCAACTAATGAAAAACTGTTTTTT.